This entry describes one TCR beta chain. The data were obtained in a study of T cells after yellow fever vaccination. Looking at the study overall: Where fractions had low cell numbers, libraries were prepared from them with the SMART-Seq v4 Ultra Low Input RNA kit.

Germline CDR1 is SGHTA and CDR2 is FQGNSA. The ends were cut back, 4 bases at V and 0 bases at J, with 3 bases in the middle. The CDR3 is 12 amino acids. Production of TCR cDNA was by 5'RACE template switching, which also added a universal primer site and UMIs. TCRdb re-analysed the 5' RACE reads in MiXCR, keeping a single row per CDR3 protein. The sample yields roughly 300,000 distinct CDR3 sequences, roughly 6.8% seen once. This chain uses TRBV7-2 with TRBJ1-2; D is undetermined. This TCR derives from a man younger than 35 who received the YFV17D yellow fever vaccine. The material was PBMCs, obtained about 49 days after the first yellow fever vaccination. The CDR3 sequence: CASSWANYGYTF. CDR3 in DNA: TGTGCCAGCAGCTGGGCTAACTATGGCTACACCTTC.